The 31 T cell receptor beta chains given below trace back to one sample, sequenced in a study of blood T cell repertoires in COVID-19. TCRdb's table, derived via immunoSEQ multiplex PCR, lists solely in-frame clones and lacks some. The sample lists 250,000 or so clones, about 91% occurring once. Sequenced sample: peripheral blood. These receptors originate from a woman between 40 and 50 years old who had recovered from COVID-19.

The chain uses TRBV10-3 and TRBJ1-2; 10 bases line up with TRBD1. V gave up 4 bases and J gave up 4 bases; unmatched junction bases: 12. Looked up from germline, CDR1 is ENHRY and CDR2 is SYGVKD. The CDR3 is 17 residues long. The CDR3 is CAISALPTGGVGYGYTF. In DNA, the CDR3 is TGTGCCATCAGTGCCCTACCGACAGGGGGCGTCGGCTATGGCTACACCTTC.

The chain joins TRBV5-1 to TRBJ2-7, with 9 bases lining up with TRBD1. The ends lost 4 bases at V and 0 bases at J; junction bases unmatched: 5. CDR3 length: 15 residues. Germline V CDR1 and CDR2: SGHRS, YFSETQ. The DNA for the CDR3 is TGCGCCAGCAGCCGGGACAGGGCATTCTCCTACGAGCAGTACTTC. Protein sequence: CASSRDRAFSYEQYF.

The V and J genes are TRBV5-1 and TRBJ1-3; D is undetermined. Trimming took off 2 bases at V and 0 bases at J, with 15 bases between the two ends. Germline V CDR1 and CDR2: SGHRS, YFSETQ. This CDR3 is built from 17 residues. CDR3 in amino acids: CASSFVGLRASGNTIYF. As DNA, the CDR3 is TGCGCCAGCAGCTTTGTCGGTCTGAGGGCCTCTGGAAACACCATATATTTT.

The V gene is TRBV25-1, the J gene TRBJ2-1, with 8 bases aligning to TRBD2. Trimming cost V 4 bases and J 6 bases; bases outside gene matches: 11. The CDR3 is 16 residues long. Germline CDR1 MGHDK, CDR2 SYGVNS. The CDR3 loop is CASSGDQSGRGNEQFF. For the CDR3, the DNA is TGTGCCAGCAGTGGGGATCAGAGCGGGAGAGGCAATGAGCAGTTCTTC.

This clone was observed a single time. This sequence joins TRBV11-2 and TRBJ2-3, with 11 nucleotides matching TRBD2. The CDR3 loop spans 16 amino acids. Trimming at V came to 1 base and at J to 5 bases, leaving 5 bases not matched to a gene. CDR1 and CDR2 from the germline V gene are SGHAT and FQNNGV. The CDR3 loop is CASSLGTSGRGDTQYF. The CDR3 DNA sequence: TGTGCCAGCAGCTTAGGGACTAGCGGGCGGGGAGATACGCAGTATTTT.

V gene TRBV7-2 combines with J gene TRBJ1-2; TRBD1 matches 7 bases. The CDR3 totals 13 residues. Germline trimming cut 3 bases from V and 8 bases from J; bases unmatched to any gene: 6. From germline, CDR1 is SGHTA and CDR2 FQGNSA. The chain's CDR3 is CASSFGQVWGYTF. As DNA, the CDR3 is TGTGCCAGCAGCTTTGGACAGGTCTGGGGCTACACCTTC.

V usage is TRBV19 and J usage is TRBJ2-7, with D perhaps matching TRBD1 (6 bases). The CDR3 loop spans 13 amino acids. Per germline, CDR1 LNHDA and CDR2 SQIVND (reference sequence). V lost 7 bases, J lost 7 bases, and 17 bases lay in between. The CDR3 coding sequence is TGTGCCAGTACCTCGGACAGACTCGGGGAGCAGTACTTC. Its protein is CASTSDRLGEQYF.

The rearrangement uses TRBV19 and TRBJ2-5; D remains unclear. Trimming cost V 5 bases and J 7 bases, with 14 bases left between them. This CDR3 is built from 13 residues. CDR1 and CDR2 (germline): LNHDA, SQIVND (reference sequence). CDR3 nucleotides: TGTGCCAGTAGTGCCTCACCCACCGGGACCCAGTACTTC. Its translation: CASSASPTGTQYF. Drawing the rest from reference TRBV19 and TRBJ2-5, the complete variable domain is DGGITQSPKYLFRKEGQNVTLSCEQNLNHDAMYWYRQDPGQGLRLIYYSQIVNDFQKGDIAEGYSVSREKKESFPLTVTSAQKNPTAFYLCASSASPTGTQYFGPGTRLLVL.

This chain uses TRBV5-1 with TRBJ2-5, with TRBD1 identical over 9 bases. There are 15 residues in the CDR3. After removal of 2 bases from V and 4 bases from J, the junction contained 6 bases not matched to a gene. CDR1 and CDR2 (germline): SGHRS, YFSETQ. CDR3 residues: CASSLGTGRGETQYF. The CDR3 DNA reads as TGCGCCAGCAGCTTAGGGACAGGGAGGGGAGAGACCCAGTACTTC.

V is TRBV27 and J is TRBJ2-1, with 9 bases aligning to TRBD2. The junction had 12 bases not matched to a gene; V was cut back by 5 bases and J by 7 bases. The CDR3 covers 16 residues. Germline values: CDR1 MNHEY, CDR2 SMNVEV (reference sequence). This chain's CDR3 is CASSPRGAGGSNEQFF. CDR3 sequence (DNA): TGTGCCAGCAGTCCACGGGGGGCGGGAGGGTCTAATGAGCAGTTCTTC.

The chain is built from TRBV9 and TRBJ1-1; TRBD1 agrees at 7 bases. Germline values: CDR1 SGDLS, CDR2 YYNGEE. Unmatched junction bases numbered 13, after V lost 0 bases and J lost 5 bases. The CDR3 consists of 17 residues. For the CDR3, the DNA is TGTGCCAGCAGCGTAGATGGGGGGTCAGGGGGATGGACTGAAGCTTTCTTT. Translating gives CASSVDGGSGGWTEAFF.

The chain uses TRBV6-5 and TRBJ2-1, with 9 bases aligning to TRBD2. Germline V gene sequence: CDR1 MNHEY, CDR2 SVGAGI. This CDR3 is 15 amino acids long. V dropped 6 bases and J dropped 4; count of bases not matched to a gene: 7. The CDR3 is CASRESSGIYNEQFF. The CDR3 region has the DNA TGTGCCAGCAGAGAGTCTAGCGGGATTTACAATGAGCAGTTCTTC.

The chain couples TRBV6-2 or TRBV6-3 to TRBJ1-6; D might be TRBD1 (6 bases). CDR1 is MNHEY and CDR2 is SVGEGT in the germline V gene. V shed 0 bases and J shed 7 bases, with 19 bases lying between them. The CDR3 sequence is 18 residues long. CDR3 residues: CASSYSTAGVVQNSPLHF. The CDR3 bases are TGTGCCAGCAGTTACTCGACGGCAGGGGTTGTCCAAAATTCACCCCTCCACTTT.

This chain uses TRBV6-9 with TRBJ2-1, with TRBD2 identical over 7 bases. J gave up 5 bases and V 4 bases, and 8 bases lay outside the gene matches. The CDR3 sequence is 15 residues long. Germline assignment: CDR1 MNHGY and CDR2 SVAAGI. The CDR3: CASSWGSGADNEQFF. The DNA of the CDR3 is TGTGCCAGCAGTTGGGGAAGCGGGGCTGACAATGAGCAGTTCTTC.

The chain combines TRBV2 with TRBJ1-1, with a weak D call TRBD1 (6 bases). The CDR3 extends over 13 amino acids. V gave up 7 bases and J gave up 4 bases, with 13 bases separating them. In germline, CDR1 is SNHLY, CDR2 FYNNEI. The CDR3 loop reads CASTGRGGTEAFF. In nucleotides, the CDR3 is TGTGCCAGCACCGGAAGGGGGGGCACTGAAGCTTTCTTT.

This chain connects TRBV27 to TRBJ1-1, with D perhaps matching TRBD1 (5 bases). This CDR3 is built from 16 residues. Trimming shortened V by 4 bases and J by 2 bases, and 17 bases separated the two germline ends. From germline, CDR1 is MNHEY and CDR2 SMNVEV (reference sequence). CDR3 loop: CASSYSSGQPNTEAFF. In nucleotides, the CDR3 is TGTGCCAGCAGTTATTCATCAGGGCAGCCTAACACTGAAGCTTTCTTT.

This chain links TRBV2 with TRBJ1-6, with 7 bases aligning to TRBD1. The V segment lost 3 bases and the J segment 5 bases; nucleotides outside the gene matches: 7. The germline V gene encodes CDR1 SNHLY and CDR2 FYNNEI. This CDR3 comprises 16 residues. CDR3 DNA sequence: TGTGCCAGCAGTGAGTTCCCGGGACAGCATAATTCACCCCTCCACTTT. Amino acids: CASSEFPGQHNSPLHF. Supplemented by reference TRBV2 and TRBJ1-6, the full variable domain reads EPEVTQTPSHQVTQMGQEVILRCVPISNHLYFYWYRQILGQKVEFLVSFYNNEISEKSEIFDDQFSVERPDGSNFTLKIRSTKLEDSAMYFCASSEFPGQHNSPLHFGNGTRLTVT.

The chain carries TRBV5-1 and TRBJ1-1; D is perhaps TRBD1 (6 bases). The CDR3 has 15 residues. Between the trimmed V and J ends, which lost 5 bases and 0 bases, there was a span of 14 bases. The germline CDR1 and CDR2 sequences are SGHRS and YFSETQ. In nucleotides, the CDR3 is TGCGCCAGCAGGCGGAGCGGACAGCTGAACACTGAAGCTTTCTTT. Translation: CASRRSGQLNTEAFF.

This chain joins TRBV28 and TRBJ2-7; tentatively, D is TRBD2 (7 bases). The CDR3 spans 14 residues. Trimming cost V 2 bases and J 4 bases, with 12 bases left between them. Germline values: CDR1 MDHEN, CDR2 SYDVKM. CDR3 nucleotide sequence: TGTGCCAGCAGTTTAGCGGGGGCTAAATACGAGCAGTACTTC. Protein product: CASSLAGAKYEQYF.

This clone was recorded a few times. This CDR3 reads CASSSSVAHGYTF. The CDR3 DNA reads TGTGCCAGCAGTTCCAGTGTAGCGCATGGCTACACCTTC. The chain couples TRBV12-3 or TRBV12-4 to TRBJ1-2; D gene unclear. This CDR3 spans 13 amino acids. The germline V and J ends were trimmed by 4 bases and 6 bases, with 12 bases remaining between them.

The rearrangement uses TRBV6-5 and TRBJ2-2; TRBD2 might be the D (6 bases). The V end was cut by 8 bases, the J end by 4 bases, with 14 bases between. Germline-derived CDR1 and CDR2 are MNHEY and SVGAGI. The CDR3 has 14 amino acids. This chain's CDR3 is CASRTGRITGELFF. For the CDR3, the DNA is TGTGCCAGCCGGACCGGGAGAATCACCGGGGAGCTGTTTTTT.

This rearrangement joins TRBV3-1 (or the pseudogene TRBV3-2) to TRBJ1-4; maybe TRBD1 (6 bases). V was cut by 2 bases and J by 8 bases, with 12 bases left in between. Germline V gene sequence: CDR1 LGHDT, CDR2 YNNKEL (reference sequence). The CDR3 is made up of 14 amino acids. For the CDR3, the DNA is TGTGCCAGCAGCCAACTGGGGGCGGCGGAAAAACTGTTTTTT. Its translation is CASSQLGAAEKLFF.

The V gene is TRBV6-5, the J gene TRBJ2-7, with D tentatively TRBD2 (6 bases). The CDR3 spans 13 residues. CDR1 and CDR2 from the germline V gene are MNHEY and SVGAGI. Trimming took off 5 bases at V and 6 bases at J, with 14 bases between the two ends. As DNA, the CDR3 is TGTGCCAGCAGTCCCCGGGGAGGCGGCGAGCAGTACGTC. Translation gives CASSPRGGGEQYV.

This sequence joins TRBV19 and TRBJ1-2; D is possibly TRBD1 (5 bases). Germline CDR1 LNHDA, CDR2 SQIVND (reference sequence). The length of the CDR3 is 13 residues. V was shortened by 2 bases and J by 7 bases, with 11 bases between the two germline ends. CDR3: CASSIKGAAGYTF. DNA for the CDR3: TGTGCCAGTAGTATAAAAGGGGCAGCTGGCTACACCTTC.

The chain employs TRBV19 and TRBJ2-1; D ambiguous. Trimming pared 2 bases from V and 9 bases from J, leaving 8 bases between. The germline gives CDR1 LNHDA, CDR2 SQIVND (reference sequence). The CDR3 loop spans 12 amino acids. CDR3 amino acids: CASSIPGFEQFF. The DNA for the CDR3 is TGTGCCAGTAGTATACCGGGTTTTGAGCAGTTCTTC.

The V and J genes are TRBV18 and TRBJ2-7; D remains unclear. V was trimmed by 3 bases and J by 2 bases, leaving 17 bases between them. Germline values: CDR1 KGHSH, CDR2 LQKENI. This CDR3 is built from 16 residues. This chain's CDR3 is CASSPAPVSQAYEQYF. For the CDR3, the DNA is TGTGCCAGCTCACCGGCGCCGGTTAGCCAAGCCTACGAGCAGTACTTC.

This chain links TRBV30 with TRBJ1-2; D uncertain. CDR1 and CDR2 from the germline V gene are GTSNPN and SVGIG (reference sequence). V dropped 4 bases and J dropped 5 bases, with 8 bases sitting between them. The CDR3 totals 11 residues. For the CDR3, the DNA is TGTGCCTGGACGAGGGCTTATGGCTACACCTTC. This encodes CAWTRAYGYTF.

This clone was observed once. This chain links TRBV5-5 with TRBJ2-7; 7 bases map to TRBD1. J lost 2 bases, V lost 0 bases, and 8 bases had no gene match. CDR3 length: 16 residues. Germline V gene sequence: CDR1 SGHKS, CDR2 YYEKEE (reference sequence). The CDR3 region is CASSLAAAGGAYEQYF. For the CDR3, the DNA is TGTGCCAGCAGCTTGGCCGCGGCAGGGGGTGCCTACGAGCAGTACTTC.

This chain connects TRBV6-5 to TRBJ2-7; tentatively, D is TRBD2 (6 bases). Germline CDR1 MNHEY, CDR2 SVGAGI. V lost 2 bases and J lost 0, with 11 bases in between. The CDR3 spans 15 residues. Here the CDR3 reads CASSYDGGTSYEQYF. CDR3 coding DNA: TGTGCCAGCAGTTACGATGGGGGGACCTCCTACGAGCAGTACTTC.

CDR3 residues: CASSLEQDGVLQFF. The CDR3 DNA reads as TGCGCCAGCAGCTTGGAACAGGACGGCGTGTTGCAGTTCTTC. The chain joins TRBV5-1 to TRBJ2-1; the D gene is possibly TRBD1 (5 bases). Trimming took off 0 bases at V and 12 bases at J, with 16 bases between the two ends. This CDR3 has 14 amino acids. Germline V gene lookup returns CDR1 SGHRS and CDR2 YFSETQ.

This clone has just one count. In the same sample, other DNA sequences code for this CDR3. The rearrangement joins TRBV6-5 to TRBJ1-1; a possible D gene is TRBD1 (6 bases). The CDR3 sequence is 13 residues long. Germline loops: CDR1 MNHEY, CDR2 SVGAGI. V was pared by 2 bases and J by 5 bases, with 9 bases between. This chain's CDR3 is CASSYRGGTEAFF. CDR3 DNA sequence: TGTGCCAGCAGTTACAGGGGGGGGACTGAAGCTTTCTTT.